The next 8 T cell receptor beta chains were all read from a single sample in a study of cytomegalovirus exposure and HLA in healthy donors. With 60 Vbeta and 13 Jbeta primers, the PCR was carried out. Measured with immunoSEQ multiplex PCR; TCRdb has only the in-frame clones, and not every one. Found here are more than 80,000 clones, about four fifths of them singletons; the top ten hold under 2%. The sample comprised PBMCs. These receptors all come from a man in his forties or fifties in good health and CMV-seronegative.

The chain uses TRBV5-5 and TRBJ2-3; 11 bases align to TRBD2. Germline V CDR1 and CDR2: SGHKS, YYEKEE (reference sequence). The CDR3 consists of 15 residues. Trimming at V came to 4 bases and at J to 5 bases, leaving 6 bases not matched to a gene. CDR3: CASSNSGGAVDTQYF. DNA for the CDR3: TGTGCCAGCAGCAATAGCGGGGGGGCCGTAGATACGCAGTATTTT.

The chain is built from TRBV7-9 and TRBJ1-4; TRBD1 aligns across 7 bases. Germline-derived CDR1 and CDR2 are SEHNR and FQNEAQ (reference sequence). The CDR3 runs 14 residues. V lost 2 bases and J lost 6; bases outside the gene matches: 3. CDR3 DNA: TGTGCCAGCAGCTTAAGACAGGGATATGAAAAACTGTTTTTT. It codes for CASSLRQGYEKLFF.

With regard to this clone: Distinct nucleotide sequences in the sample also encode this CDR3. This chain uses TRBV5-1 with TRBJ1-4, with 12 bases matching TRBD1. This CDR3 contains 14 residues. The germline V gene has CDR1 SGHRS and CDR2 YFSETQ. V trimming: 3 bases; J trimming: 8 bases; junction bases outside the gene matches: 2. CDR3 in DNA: TGCGCCAGCAGCTCCGGGACAGGGGGCGAAAAACTGTTTTTT. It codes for CASSSGTGGEKLFF.

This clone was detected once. The chain's CDR3 is CASSEERARGNTIYF. CDR3 bases: TGTGCCAGCAGTGAAGAGCGGGCGCGAGGAAACACCATATATTTT. The chain has TRBV2 and TRBJ1-3; D unresolved. With 1 base removed from V and 4 bases from J, the gap between germline ends came to 11 bases. The CDR3 extends over 15 amino acids. CDR1 and CDR2 from the germline V gene are SNHLY and FYNNEI. The complete variable domain, with remaining parts taken from reference TRBV2 and TRBJ1-3, reads EPEVTQTPSHQVTQMGQEVILRCVPISNHLYFYWYRQILGQKVEFLVSFYNNEISEKSEIFDDQFSVERPDGSNFTLKIRSTKLEDSAMYFCASSEERARGNTIYFGEGSWLTVV.

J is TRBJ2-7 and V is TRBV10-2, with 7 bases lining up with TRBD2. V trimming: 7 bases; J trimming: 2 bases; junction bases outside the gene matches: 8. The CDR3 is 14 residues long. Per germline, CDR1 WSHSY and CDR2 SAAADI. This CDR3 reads CASIGAGTTYEQYF. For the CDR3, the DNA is TGCGCCAGCATTGGTGCCGGGACTACCTACGAGCAGTACTTC.

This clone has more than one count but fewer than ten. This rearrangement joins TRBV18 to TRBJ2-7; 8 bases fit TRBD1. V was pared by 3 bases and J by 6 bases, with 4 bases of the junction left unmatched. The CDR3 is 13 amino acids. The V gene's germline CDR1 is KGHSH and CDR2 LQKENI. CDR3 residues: CASSPGQVAEQYF. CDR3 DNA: TGTGCCAGCTCACCGGGACAGGTTGCCGAGCAGTACTTC. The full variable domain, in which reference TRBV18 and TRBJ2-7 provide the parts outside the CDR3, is NAGVMQNPRHLVRRRGQEARLRCSPMKGHSHVYWYRQLPEEGLKFMVYLQKENIIDESGMPKERFSAEFPKEGPSILRIQQVVRGDSAAYFCASSPGQVAEQYFGPGTRLTVT.

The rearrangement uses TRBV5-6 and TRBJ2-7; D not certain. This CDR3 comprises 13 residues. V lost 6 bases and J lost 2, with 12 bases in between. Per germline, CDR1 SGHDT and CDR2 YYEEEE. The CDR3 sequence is CASTAGLTYEQYF. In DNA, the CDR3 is TGTGCCAGCACCGCAGGTCTCACCTACGAGCAGTACTTC.

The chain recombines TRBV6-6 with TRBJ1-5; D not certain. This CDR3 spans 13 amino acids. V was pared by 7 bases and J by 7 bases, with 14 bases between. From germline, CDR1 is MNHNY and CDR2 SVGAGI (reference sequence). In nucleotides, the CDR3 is TGTGCCAGCACCTTAAGCGGGTTACAGCCCCAGCATTTT. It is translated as CASTLSGLQPQHF.